A selection of T cell receptor beta chains follows, all from one sample in a study of blood T cell repertoires in COVID-19. Sequenced by immunoSEQ multiplex PCR; TCRdb stores in-frame clones only, minus some. In the table there are around 190,000 clones, roughly four fifths of which are singletons. The sequencing sample was made of peripheral blood. The receptors shown here come from a woman in her sixties or seventies with COVID-19, enrolled during active disease. CDR3s include the opening cysteine and the closing phenylalanine or tryptophan. Fields, in order: D gene, J gene, clone size, V gene, CDR3 DNA, CDR3 protein. A D gene is named only where the DNA matches it firmly. Where a row states a size, it is once, few, many or the class of an expanded clone; other rows omit it.

-	TRBJ2-3	-	TRBV6-6	TGTGCCAGCATTCCCCTGGTGGGGGCCGCAGATACGCAGTATTTT	CASIPLVGAADTQYF
TRBD2	TRBJ2-1	-	TRBV6-1	TGTGCCAGCAGTGAGGTAGCGGGAGCCAGTGAGCAGTTCTTC	CASSEVAGASEQFF
TRBD2	TRBJ2-1	-	TRBV15	TGTGCCACCAGCAGAGGGTCCGGGACTAGCTTTGGCAATGAGCAGTTCTTC	CATSRGSGTSFGNEQFF
-	TRBJ2-5	-	TRBV11-3	TGTGCCAGCAGCTTAGGTGGAGGGTGGGGGGAGACCCAGTACTTC	CASSLGGGWGETQYF
-	TRBJ2-1	-	TRBV19	TGTGCCAGTAGTATAGTAACGGACTATCGCTCCTACAATGAGCAGTTCTTC	CASSIVTDYRSYNEQFF
-	TRBJ2-3	-	TRBV4-3	TGCGCCAGCAGCCAGATAGCAGCAGATACGCAGTATTTT	CASSQIAADTQYF
-	TRBJ2-5	few	TRBV7-2	TGTGCCAGCAGCTTCCCGTACCAAGAGACCCAGTACTTC	CASSFPYQETQYF
TRBD1	TRBJ1-5	-	TRBV7-2	TGTGCCAGCAGCTTAGGCAGGGGGAATCAGCCCCAGCATTTT	CASSLGRGNQPQHF
-	TRBJ2-3	-	TRBV5-1	TGCGCCAGCAGCTTGTACATTCCGGATACGCAGTATTTT	CASSLYIPDTQYF
-	TRBJ2-7	-	TRBV14	TGTGCCAGCAGCCAAGACAGGGGCCCGACCCACGAGCAGTACTTC	CASSQDRGPTHEQYF
-	TRBJ1-5	-	TRBV5-1	TGCGCCAGCAGCTTAAGGGCAGGGGGCAATCAGCCCCAGCATTTT	CASSLRAGGNQPQHF
-	TRBJ2-1	-	TRBV7-8	TGTGCCAGCAACCCGGGTCTAAGCCTCTACAATGAGCAGTTCTTC	CASNPGLSLYNEQFF
-	TRBJ2-1	-	TRBV11-2	TGTGCCAGCAGCTTCACCCTAGATAGCTCCTACAATGAGCAGTTCTTC	CASSFTLDSSYNEQFF
-	TRBJ1-1	-	TRBV25-1	TGTGCCAGCAGGAGACACCTGAACACTGAAGCTTTCTTT	CASRRHLNTEAFF
-	TRBJ1-1	-	TRBV29-1	TGCAGCGTTGGATTCAACAGGGCGAACACTGAAGCTTTCTTT	CSVGFNRANTEAFF
TRBD2	TRBJ2-2	few	TRBV10-1	TGCGCCAGCAGCTCCGGGACTAGCGGAGTTGGGAACACCGGGGAGCTGTTTTTT	CASSSGTSGVGNTGELFF